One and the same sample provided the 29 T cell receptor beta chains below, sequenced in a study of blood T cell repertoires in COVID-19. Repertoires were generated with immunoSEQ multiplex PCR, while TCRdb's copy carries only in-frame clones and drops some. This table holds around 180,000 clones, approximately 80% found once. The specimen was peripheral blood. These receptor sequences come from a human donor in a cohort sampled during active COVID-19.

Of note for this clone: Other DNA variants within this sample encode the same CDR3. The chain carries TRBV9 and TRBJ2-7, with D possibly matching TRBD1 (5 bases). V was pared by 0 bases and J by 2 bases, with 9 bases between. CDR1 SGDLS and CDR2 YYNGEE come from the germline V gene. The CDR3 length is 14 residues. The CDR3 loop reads CASSVGGGTYEQYF. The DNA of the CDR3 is TGTGCCAGCAGCGTAGGGGGCGGCACCTACGAGCAGTACTTC.

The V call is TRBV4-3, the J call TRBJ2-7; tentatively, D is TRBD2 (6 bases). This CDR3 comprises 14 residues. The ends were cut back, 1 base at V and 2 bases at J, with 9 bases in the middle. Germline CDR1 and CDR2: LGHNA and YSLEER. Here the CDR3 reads CASSQAPGAYEQYF. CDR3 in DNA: TGCGCCAGCAGCCAAGCCCCGGGAGCCTACGAGCAGTACTTC.

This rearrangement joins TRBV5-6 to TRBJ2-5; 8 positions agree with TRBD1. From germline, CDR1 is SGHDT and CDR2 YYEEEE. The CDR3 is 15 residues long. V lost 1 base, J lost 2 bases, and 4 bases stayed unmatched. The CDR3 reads CASSLRTGGQETQYF. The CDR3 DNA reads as TGTGCCAGCAGCTTGCGAACAGGGGGGCAAGAGACCCAGTACTTC.

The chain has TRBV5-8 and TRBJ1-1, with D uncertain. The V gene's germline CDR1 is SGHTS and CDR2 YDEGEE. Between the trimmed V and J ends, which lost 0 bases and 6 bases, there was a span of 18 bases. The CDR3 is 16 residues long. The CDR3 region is CASSLGPPGRKSEAFF. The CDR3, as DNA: TGTGCCAGCAGCTTGGGTCCGCCGGGTCGGAAGTCTGAAGCTTTCTTT.

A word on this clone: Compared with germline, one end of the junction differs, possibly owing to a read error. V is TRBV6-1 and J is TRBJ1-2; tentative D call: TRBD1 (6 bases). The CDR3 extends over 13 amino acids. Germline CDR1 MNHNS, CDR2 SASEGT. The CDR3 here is CASREGQNYGYTF. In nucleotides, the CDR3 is TGTGCCAGCAGGGAAGGACAGAACTATGGCTACACCTTC.

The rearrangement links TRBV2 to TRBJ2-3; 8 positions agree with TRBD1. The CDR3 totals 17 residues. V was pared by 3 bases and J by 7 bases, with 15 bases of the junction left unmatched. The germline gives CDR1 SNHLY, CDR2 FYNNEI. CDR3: CASSDPRTGTLANTQYF. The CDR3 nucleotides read TGTGCCAGCAGTGATCCCAGGACAGGGACCCTAGCCAATACGCAGTATTTT.

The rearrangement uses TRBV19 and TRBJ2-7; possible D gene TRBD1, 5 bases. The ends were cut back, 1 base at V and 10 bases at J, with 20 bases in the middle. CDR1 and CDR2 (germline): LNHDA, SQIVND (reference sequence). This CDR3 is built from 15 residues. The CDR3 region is CASSIASRARVEQYF. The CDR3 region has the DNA TGTGCCAGTAGTATAGCCTCCAGGGCCCGTGTCGAACAGTACTTC.

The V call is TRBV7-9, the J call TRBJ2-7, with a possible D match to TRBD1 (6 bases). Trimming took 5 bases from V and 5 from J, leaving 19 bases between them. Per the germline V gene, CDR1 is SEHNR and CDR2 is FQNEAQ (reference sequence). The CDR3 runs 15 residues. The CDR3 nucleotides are TGTGCCAGCAGCCCCGCCCCACAGGGTTTCCACGAGCAGTACTTC. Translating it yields CASSPAPQGFHEQYF.

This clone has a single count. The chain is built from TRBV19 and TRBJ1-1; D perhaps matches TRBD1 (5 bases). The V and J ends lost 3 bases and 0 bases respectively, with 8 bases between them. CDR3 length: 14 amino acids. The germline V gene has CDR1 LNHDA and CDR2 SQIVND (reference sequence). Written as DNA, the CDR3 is TGTGCCAGTAGTATGACAGTGATGAACACTGAAGCTTTCTTT. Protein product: CASSMTVMNTEAFF.

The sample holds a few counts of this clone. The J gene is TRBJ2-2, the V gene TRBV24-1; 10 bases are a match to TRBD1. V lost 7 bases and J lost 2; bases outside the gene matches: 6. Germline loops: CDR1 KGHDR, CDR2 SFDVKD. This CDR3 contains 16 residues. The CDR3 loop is CATSRTTGGNTGELFF. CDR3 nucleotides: TGTGCCACCAGCCGAACGACAGGGGGCAACACCGGGGAGCTGTTTTTT.

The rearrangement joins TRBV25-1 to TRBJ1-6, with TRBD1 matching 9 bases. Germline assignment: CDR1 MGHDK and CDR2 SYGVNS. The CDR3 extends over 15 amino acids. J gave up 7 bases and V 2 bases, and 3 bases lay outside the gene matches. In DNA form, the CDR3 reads TGTGCCAGCAGTGAAAGGGACAGGGTAAATTCACCCCTCCACTTT. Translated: CASSERDRVNSPLHF.

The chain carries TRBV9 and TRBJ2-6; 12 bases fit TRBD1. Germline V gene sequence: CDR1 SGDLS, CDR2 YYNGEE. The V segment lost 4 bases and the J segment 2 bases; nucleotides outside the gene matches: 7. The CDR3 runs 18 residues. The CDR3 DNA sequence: TGTGCCAGCAGCTACCGGGACAGGGGGCTTACTGGGGCCAACGTCCTGACTTTC. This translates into CASSYRDRGLTGANVLTF. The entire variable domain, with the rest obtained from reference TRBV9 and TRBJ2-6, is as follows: DSGVTQTPKHLITATGQRVTLRCSPRSGDLSVYWYQQSLDQGLQFLIQYYNGEERAKGNILERFSAQQFPDLHSELNLSSLELGDSALYFCASSYRDRGLTGANVLTFGAGSRLTVL.

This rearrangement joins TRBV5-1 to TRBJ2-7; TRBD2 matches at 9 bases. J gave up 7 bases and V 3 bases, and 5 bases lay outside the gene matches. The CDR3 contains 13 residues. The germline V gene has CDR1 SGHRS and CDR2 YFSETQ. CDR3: CASSSGLAGEQYF. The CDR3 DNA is TGCGCCAGCAGCTCGGGACTAGCTGGAGAGCAGTACTTC.

CDR3 coding DNA: TGCGCCAGCAGCCCGTCTATGAACACTGAAGCTTTCTTT. The encoded protein is CASSPSMNTEAFF. V and J are TRBV5-1 and TRBJ1-1; D gene ambiguous. The germline V gene encodes CDR1 SGHRS and CDR2 YFSETQ. V lost 4 bases to trimming and J lost 0 bases, with 7 bases between them. The CDR3 consists of 13 residues.

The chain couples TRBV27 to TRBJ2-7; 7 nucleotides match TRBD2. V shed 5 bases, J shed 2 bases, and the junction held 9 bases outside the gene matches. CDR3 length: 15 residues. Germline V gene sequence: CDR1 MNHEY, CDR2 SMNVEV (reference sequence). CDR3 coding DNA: TGTGCCAGCAGTCTCAGCGGGGCGAGGACCTACGAGCAGTACTTC. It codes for CASSLSGARTYEQYF.

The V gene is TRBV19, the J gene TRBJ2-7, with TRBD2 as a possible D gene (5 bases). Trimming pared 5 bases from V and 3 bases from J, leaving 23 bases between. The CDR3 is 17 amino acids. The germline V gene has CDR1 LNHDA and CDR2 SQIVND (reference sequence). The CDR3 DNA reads TGTGCCAGTAGTCTCCCCGGAGAGGGCAGGTCTGTCTACGAGCAGTACTTC. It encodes CASSLPGEGRSVYEQYF.

CDR3 coding DNA: TGTGCCAGCAGCTTAGCGAGGACTCCATATGACTACGAGCAGTACTTC. Translated: CASSLARTPYDYEQYF. The chain carries TRBV7-9 and TRBJ2-7, with D perhaps TRBD2 (5 bases). Germline V lookup: CDR1 SEHNR, CDR2 FQNEAQ (reference sequence). CDR3 length: 16 amino acids. V lost 0 bases and J lost 3, with 15 bases in between.

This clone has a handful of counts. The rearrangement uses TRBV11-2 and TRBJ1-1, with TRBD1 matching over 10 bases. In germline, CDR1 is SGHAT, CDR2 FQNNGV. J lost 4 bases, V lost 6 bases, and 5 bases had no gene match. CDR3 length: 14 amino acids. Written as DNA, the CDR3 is TGTGCCAGCAGACCCGGACAGGGGGGCACTGAAGCTTTCTTT. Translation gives CASRPGQGGTEAFF.

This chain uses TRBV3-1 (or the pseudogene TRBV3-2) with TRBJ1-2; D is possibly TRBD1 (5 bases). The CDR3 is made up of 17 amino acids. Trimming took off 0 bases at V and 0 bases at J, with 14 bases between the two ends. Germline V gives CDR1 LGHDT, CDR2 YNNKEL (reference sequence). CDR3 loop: CASSQEWRQPPNYGYTF. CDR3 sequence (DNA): TGTGCCAGCAGCCAAGAGTGGCGACAGCCGCCTAACTATGGCTACACCTTC.

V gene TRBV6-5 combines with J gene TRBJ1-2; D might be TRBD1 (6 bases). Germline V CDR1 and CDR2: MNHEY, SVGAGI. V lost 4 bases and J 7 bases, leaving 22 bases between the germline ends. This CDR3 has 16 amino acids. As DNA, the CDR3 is TGTGCCAGCAGTTTGGGCAGGGGAAGGTCGGGTGGTGGCTACACCTTC. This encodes CASSLGRGRSGGGYTF.

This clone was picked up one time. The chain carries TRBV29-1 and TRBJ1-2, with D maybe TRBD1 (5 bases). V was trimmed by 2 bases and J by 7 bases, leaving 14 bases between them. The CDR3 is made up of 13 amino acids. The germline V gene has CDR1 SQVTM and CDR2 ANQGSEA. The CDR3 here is CSVERGGRAGYTF. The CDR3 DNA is TGCAGCGTTGAACGCGGGGGACGCGCTGGCTACACCTTC.

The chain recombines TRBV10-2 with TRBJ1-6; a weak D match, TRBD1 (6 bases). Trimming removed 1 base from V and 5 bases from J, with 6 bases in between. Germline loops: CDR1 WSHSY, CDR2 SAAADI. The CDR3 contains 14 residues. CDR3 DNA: TGCGCCAGCAGTGAGTACAGGGATAATTCACCCCTCCACTTT. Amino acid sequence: CASSEYRDNSPLHF.

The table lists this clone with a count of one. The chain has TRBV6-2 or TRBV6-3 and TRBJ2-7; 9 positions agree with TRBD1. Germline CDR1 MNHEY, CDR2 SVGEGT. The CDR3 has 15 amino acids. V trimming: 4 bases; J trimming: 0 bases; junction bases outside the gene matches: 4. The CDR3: CASSSPGQGSYEQYF. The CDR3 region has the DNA TGTGCCAGCAGTTCGCCGGGACAGGGCTCCTACGAGCAGTACTTC.

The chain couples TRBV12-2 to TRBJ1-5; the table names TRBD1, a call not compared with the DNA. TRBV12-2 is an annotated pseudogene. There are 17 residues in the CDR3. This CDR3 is CASRPIEGQGPNQPQHF. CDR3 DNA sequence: TGTGCAAGTCGCCCGATAGAGGGACAGGGGCCCAATCAGCCCCAGCATTTT.

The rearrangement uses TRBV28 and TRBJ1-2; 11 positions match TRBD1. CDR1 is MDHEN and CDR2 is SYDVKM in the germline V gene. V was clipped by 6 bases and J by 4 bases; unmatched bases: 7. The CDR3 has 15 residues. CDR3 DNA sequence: TGTGCCAGCAGGCAGGACAGGGGGCCTTCCTATGGCTACACCTTC. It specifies CASRQDRGPSYGYTF.

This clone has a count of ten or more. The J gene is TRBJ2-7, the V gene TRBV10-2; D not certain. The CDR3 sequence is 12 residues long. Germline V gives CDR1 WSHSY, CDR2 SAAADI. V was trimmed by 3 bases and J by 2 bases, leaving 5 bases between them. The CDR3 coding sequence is TGCGCCAGCAGTGATGACACCTACGAGCAGTACTTC. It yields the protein CASSDDTYEQYF.

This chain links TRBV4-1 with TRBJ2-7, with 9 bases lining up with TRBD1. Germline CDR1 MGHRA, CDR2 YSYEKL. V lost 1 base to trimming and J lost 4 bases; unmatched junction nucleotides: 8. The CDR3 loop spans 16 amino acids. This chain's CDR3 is CASSQATGQGSYEQYF. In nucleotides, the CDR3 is TGCGCCAGCAGCCAAGCGACGGGACAGGGATCTTACGAGCAGTACTTC.

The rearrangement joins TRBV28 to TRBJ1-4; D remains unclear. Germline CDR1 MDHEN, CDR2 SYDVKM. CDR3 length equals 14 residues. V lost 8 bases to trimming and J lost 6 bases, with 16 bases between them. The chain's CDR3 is CASVRRAGYEKLFF. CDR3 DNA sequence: TGTGCCAGCGTGAGGAGGGCGGGATATGAAAAACTGTTTTTT.

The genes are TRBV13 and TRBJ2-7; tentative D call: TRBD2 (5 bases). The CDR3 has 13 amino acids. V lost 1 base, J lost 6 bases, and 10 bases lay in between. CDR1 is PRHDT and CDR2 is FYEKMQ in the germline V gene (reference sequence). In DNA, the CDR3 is TGTGCCAGCAGCTTAGTCCGAGGAGGCGAGCAGTACTTC. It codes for CASSLVRGGEQYF. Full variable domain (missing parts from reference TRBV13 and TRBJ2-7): AAGVIQSPRHLIKEKRETATLKCYPIPRHDTVYWYQQGPGQDPQFLISFYEKMQSDKGSIPDRFSAQQFSDYHSELNMSSLELGDSALYFCASSLVRGGEQYFGPGTRLTVT.